The following is a TCR beta chain sequence with its context. The V end was cut by 6 bases, the J end by 5 bases, with 11 bases between. CDR3 length: 13 amino acids. Germline loops: CDR1 SNHLY, CDR2 FYNNEI. This sample is part of a study of blood T cell repertoires in COVID-19. Profiled with immunoSEQ multiplex PCR; TCRdb holds only in-frame clones, not every one. The sample has approximately 210,000 clones; more than 80% are singletons. The clonotype was recovered from an elderly woman with COVID-19, enrolled during active disease. Sequencing was performed on peripheral blood. This rearrangement joins TRBV2 to TRBJ2-1; maybe TRBD2 (6 bases). The CDR3 sequence: CASRRDFNNEQFF. For the CDR3, the DNA is TGTGCCAGCAGACGGGACTTCAACAATGAGCAGTTCTTC.